Only a few counts were recorded for the clone carrying this T cell receptor (beta chain). This sample is part of a study of blood T cell repertoires in COVID-19. The CDR3 sequence is 14 residues long. Looked up from germline, CDR1 is SGHNT and CDR2 is YYREEE (reference sequence). The V gene lost 4 bases and the J gene lost 0 bases, with 10 bases spanning the gap. Sequencing used immunoSEQ multiplex PCR; TCRdb keeps in-frame clones, though not all of them. The sample has 200,000 or so clones; 88% are singletons. The sequenced sample consisted of PBMCs or T cells enriched from blood (not recorded which). V usage is TRBV5-4 and J usage is TRBJ1-2; D ambiguous. The TCR originated in a woman aged 25-40 years who had recovered from COVID-19. CDR3 bases: TGTGCCAGCAGCACCGGTCGAGCTAACTATGGCTACACCTTC. It codes for CASSTGRANYGYTF.